This T cell receptor (beta chain) is drawn from a study of CD8 T cells in ankylosing spondylitis. Study results and caveats: CD8+ disease-linked clones were present at relatively low frequencies in blood. Prior literature has documented some motif variants in synovial fluid and blood from reactive arthritis. Matched ankylosing spondylitis synovial fluid reportedly showed significant enrichment of disease-linked clones.

This clonotype showed up many times. Its cognate antigen is unknown. V lost 6 bases and J 0 bases, leaving 15 bases between the germline ends. Germline V gene data show CDR1 as DFQATT and CDR2 as SNEGSKA (reference sequence). The CDR3 extends over 15 amino acids. TCRdb re-called the 5' RACE reads through MiXCR, storing one row per CDR3 protein. Here the sample spans about 240,000 distinct CDR3 sequences, about 10% being singletons. The chain recombines TRBV20-1 with TRBJ1-5; D is uncertain. Source material: blood, either unsorted or a sorted T cell fraction (not recorded which). The TCR originated in a male donor with ankylosing spondylitis or in good health (not recorded which). CDR3 sequence (DNA): TGCAGTGCGCCGACTAGTCCCCTTAGCAATCAGCCCCAGCATTTT. As protein: CSAPTSPLSNQPQHF.